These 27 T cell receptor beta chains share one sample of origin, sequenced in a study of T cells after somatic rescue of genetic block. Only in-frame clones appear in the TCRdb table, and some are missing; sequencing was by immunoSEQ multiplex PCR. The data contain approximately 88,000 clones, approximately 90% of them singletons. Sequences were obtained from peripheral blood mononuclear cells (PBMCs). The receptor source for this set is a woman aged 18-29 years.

The CDR3 protein is CASSLSDRGYEQYF. For the CDR3, the DNA is TGTGCCAGCAGTTTATCGGACAGGGGGTACGAGCAGTACTTC. The genes are TRBV27 and TRBJ2-7; 10 positions agree with TRBD1. CDR1 MNHEY and CDR2 SMNVEV come from the germline V gene (reference sequence). Germline trimming cut 0 bases from V and 4 bases from J; bases unmatched to any gene: 0. The CDR3 is made up of 14 amino acids.

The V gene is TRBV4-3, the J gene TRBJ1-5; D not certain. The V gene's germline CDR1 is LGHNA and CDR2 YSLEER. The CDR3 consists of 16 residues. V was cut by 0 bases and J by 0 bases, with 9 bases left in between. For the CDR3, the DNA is TGCGCCAGCAGCCAAGATCCAGCCTATAGCAATCAGCCCCAGCATTTT. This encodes CASSQDPAYSNQPQHF.

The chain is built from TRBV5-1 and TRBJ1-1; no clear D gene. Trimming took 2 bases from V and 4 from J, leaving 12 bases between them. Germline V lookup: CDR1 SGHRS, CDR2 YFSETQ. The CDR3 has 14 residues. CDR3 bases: TGCGCCAGCAGCTTTCGGGGTGACGGCACTGAAGCTTTCTTT. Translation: CASSFRGDGTEAFF.

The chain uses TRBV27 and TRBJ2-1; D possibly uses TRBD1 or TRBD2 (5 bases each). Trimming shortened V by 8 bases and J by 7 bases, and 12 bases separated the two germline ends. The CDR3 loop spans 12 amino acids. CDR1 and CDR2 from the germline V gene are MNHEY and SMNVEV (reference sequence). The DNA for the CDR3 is TGTGCCAGCCGCCCTTGGGGGAATGAGCAGTTCTTC. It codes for CASRPWGNEQFF.

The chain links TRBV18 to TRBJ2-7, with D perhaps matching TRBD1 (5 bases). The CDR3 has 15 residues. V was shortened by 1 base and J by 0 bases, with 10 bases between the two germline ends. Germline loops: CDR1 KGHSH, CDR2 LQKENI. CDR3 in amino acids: CASSPQGQNSYEQYF. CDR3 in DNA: TGTGCCAGCTCACCACAGGGGCAGAACTCCTACGAGCAGTACTTC.

The CDR3 DNA follows: TGTGCCGGCCAGGGAGGGTTGAATGAAAAACTGTTTTTT. This encodes CAGQGGLNEKLFF. The rearrangement joins TRBV6-1 to TRBJ1-4; D is possibly TRBD1 (5 bases). Germline loops: CDR1 MNHNS, CDR2 SASEGT. The CDR3 consists of 13 residues. Trimming shortened V by 11 bases and J by 5 bases, and 15 bases separated the two germline ends.

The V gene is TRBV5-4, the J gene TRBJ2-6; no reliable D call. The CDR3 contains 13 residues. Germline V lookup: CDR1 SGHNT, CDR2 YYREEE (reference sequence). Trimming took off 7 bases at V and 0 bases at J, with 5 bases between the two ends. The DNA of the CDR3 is TGTGCCAGCGAGATCTCTGGGGCCAACGTCCTGACTTTC. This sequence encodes CASEISGANVLTF.

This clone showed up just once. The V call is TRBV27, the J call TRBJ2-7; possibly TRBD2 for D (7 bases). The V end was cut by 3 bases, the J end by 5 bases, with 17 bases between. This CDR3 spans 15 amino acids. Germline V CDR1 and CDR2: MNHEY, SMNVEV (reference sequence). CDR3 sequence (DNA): TGTGCCAGCAGTTTGGGGGGCGGGAGCTTCCACGAGCAGTACTTC. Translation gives CASSLGGGSFHEQYF.

The CDR3 protein is CASSPQKDYEQYF. The CDR3 DNA follows: TGTGCCAGCTCACCACAAAAAGACTACGAGCAGTACTTC. V gene TRBV18 combines with J gene TRBJ2-7; D remains unclear. The CDR3 is 13 residues long. V was shortened by 1 base and J by 3 bases, with 7 bases between the two germline ends. Per the germline V gene, CDR1 is KGHSH and CDR2 is LQKENI.

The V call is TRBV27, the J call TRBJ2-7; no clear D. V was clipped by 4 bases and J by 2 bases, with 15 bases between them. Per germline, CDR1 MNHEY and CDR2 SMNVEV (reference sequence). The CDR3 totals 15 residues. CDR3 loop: CASSSSPPYTYEQYF. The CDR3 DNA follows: TGTGCCAGCAGTTCTTCCCCCCCCTATACCTACGAGCAGTACTTC.

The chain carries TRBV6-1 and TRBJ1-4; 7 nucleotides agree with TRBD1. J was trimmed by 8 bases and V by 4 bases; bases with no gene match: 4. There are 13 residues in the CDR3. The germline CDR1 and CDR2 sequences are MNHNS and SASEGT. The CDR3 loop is CASSGQGQEKLFF. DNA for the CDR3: TGTGCCAGCAGTGGACAGGGTCAAGAAAAACTGTTTTTT.

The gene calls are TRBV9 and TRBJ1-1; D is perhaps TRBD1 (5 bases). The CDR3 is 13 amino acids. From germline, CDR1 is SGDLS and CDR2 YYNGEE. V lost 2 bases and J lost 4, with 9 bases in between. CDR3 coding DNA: TGTGCCAGCAGCGTTCAGGGTTCCACTGAAGCTTTCTTT. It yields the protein CASSVQGSTEAFF.

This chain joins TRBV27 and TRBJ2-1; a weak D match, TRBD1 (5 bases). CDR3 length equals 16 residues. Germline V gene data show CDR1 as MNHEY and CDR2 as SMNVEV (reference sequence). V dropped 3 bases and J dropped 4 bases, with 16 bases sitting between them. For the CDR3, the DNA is TGTGCCAGCAGTTTGACAGTGGAGAGCGCTTACAATGAGCAGTTCTTC. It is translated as CASSLTVESAYNEQFF.

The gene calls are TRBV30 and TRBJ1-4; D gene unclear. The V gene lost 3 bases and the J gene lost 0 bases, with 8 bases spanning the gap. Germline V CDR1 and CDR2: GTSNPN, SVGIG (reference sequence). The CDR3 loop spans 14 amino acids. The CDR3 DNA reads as TGTGCCTGGAGCGAACGGGCAACTAATGAAAAACTGTTTTTT. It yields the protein CAWSERATNEKLFF.

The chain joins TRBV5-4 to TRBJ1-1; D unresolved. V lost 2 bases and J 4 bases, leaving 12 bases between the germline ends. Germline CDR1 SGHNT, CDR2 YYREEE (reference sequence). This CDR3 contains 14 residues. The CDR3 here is CASSFGPGGTEAFF. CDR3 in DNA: TGTGCCAGCAGCTTTGGGCCGGGTGGCACTGAAGCTTTCTTT.

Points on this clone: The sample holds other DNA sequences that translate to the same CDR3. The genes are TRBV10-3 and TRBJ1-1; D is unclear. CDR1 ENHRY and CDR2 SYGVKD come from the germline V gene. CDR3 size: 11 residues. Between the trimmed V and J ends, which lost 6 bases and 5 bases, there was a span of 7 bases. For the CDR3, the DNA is TGTGCCATCAGCGCCGGGACTGAAGCTTTCTTT. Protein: CAISAGTEAFF.

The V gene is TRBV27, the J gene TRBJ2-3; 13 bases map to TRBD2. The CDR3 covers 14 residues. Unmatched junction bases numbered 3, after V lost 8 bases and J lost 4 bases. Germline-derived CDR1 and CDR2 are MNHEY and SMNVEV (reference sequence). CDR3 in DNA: TGTGCCAGCGGGACTAGCGGGAAGTCAGATACGCAGTATTTT. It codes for CASGTSGKSDTQYF.

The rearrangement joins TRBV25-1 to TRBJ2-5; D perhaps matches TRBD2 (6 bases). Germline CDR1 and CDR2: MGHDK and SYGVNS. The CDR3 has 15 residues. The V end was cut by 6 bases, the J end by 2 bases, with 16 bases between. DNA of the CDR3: TGTGCCAGCAGCTTAATGCGGGGTCCTCAAGAGACCCAGTACTTC. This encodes CASSLMRGPQETQYF.

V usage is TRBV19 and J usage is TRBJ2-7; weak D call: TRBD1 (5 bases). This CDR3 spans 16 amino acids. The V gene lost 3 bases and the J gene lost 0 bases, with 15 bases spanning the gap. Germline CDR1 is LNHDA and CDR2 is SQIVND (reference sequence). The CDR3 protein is CASSILAGKPSYEQYF. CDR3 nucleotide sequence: TGTGCCAGTAGTATCTTGGCAGGGAAACCCTCCTACGAGCAGTACTTC.

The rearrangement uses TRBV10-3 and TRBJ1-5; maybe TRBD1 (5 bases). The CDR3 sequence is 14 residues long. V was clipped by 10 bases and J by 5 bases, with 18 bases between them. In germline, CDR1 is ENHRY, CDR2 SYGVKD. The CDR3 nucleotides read TGTGCCACGGGGAGTCCCGGGGGTGATCAGCCCCAGCATTTT. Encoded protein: CATGSPGGDQPQHF.

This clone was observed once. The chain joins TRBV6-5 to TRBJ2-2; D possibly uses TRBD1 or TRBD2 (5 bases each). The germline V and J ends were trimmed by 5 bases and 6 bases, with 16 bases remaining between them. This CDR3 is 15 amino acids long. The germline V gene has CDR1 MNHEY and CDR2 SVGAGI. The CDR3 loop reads CASSLFSRGAGELFF. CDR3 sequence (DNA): TGTGCCAGCAGTCTGTTTAGCAGAGGGGCCGGGGAGCTGTTTTTT.

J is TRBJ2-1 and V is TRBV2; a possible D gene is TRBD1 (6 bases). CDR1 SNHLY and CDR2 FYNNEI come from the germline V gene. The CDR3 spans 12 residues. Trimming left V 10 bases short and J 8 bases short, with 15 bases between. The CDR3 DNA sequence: TGTGCCACCCAGGGGAGCCCCCATGAGCAGTTCTTC. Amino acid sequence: CATQGSPHEQFF.

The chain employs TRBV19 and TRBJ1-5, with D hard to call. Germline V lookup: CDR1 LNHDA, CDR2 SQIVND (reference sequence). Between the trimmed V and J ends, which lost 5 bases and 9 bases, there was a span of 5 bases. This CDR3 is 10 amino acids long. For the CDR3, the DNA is TGTGCCAGTAGTTGGGGGCCCCAGCATTTT. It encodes CASSWGPQHF.

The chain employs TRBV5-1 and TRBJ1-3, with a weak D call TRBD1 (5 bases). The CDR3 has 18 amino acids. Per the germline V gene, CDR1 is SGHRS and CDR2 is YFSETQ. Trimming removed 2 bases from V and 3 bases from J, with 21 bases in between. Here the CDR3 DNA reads TGCGCCAGCAGCTTTCGCTCGGTCGGGAGGGGTGGTGGAAACACCATATATTTT. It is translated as CASSFRSVGRGGGNTIYF.

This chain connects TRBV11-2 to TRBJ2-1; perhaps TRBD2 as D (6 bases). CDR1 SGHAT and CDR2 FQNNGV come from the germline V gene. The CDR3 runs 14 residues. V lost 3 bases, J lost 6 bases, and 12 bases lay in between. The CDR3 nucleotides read TGTGCCAGCAGCTTTCTCGCCGGGGGCAATGAGCAGTTCTTC. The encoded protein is CASSFLAGGNEQFF.

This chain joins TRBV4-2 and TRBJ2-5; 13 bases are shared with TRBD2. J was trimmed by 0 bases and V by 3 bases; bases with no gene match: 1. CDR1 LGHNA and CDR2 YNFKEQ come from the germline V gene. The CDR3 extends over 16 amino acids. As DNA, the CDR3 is TGTGCCAGCAGCCATGGGACTAGCGGGAACCAAGAGACCCAGTACTTC. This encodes CASSHGTSGNQETQYF.

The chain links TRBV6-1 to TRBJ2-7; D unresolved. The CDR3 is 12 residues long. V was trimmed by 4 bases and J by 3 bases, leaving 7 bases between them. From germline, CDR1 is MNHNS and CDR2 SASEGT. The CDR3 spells CASSGTFYEQYF. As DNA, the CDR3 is TGTGCCAGCAGTGGGACCTTCTACGAGCAGTACTTC.